These 7 T cell receptor beta chains came from one sample sequenced in a study of CXCR3-negative and CXCR3-positive naive CD8 T cells. The authors prepared UMI-labeled TRB cDNA libraries by 5' RACE. TCRdb reanalyzed the 5' RACE reads and collapses them to one entry per CDR3 protein, without DNA. Here the sample table reports 75,000 or so distinct CDR3 sequences. Sequenced: naive CXCR3- CD8+ T cells from blood. The sample's subset: CD45RO-CCR7+CD27+CD95- naive CD8+ T cells lacking CXCR3 (TNR3-). These receptors all stem from a human donor in good health. Some clones in this sample may be carry-over from other donors' samples.

The rearrangement uses TRBV2 and TRBJ2-7; as DNA is missing, the TRBD1 call by TCRdb cannot be tested. There are 16 residues in the CDR3. Germline CDR1 reads SNHLY; CDR2 reads FYNNEI. The CDR3 here is CASRSEEGTDAYEQYF.

This chain links TRBV14 with TRBJ2-7; TCRdb names TRBD1, which stays unverified in the absence of DNA. Germline CDR1 is SGHDN and CDR2 is FVKESK. The CDR3 length is 15 residues. CDR3: CASSQDRGSAYEQYF.

This chain joins TRBV15 and TRBJ2-7; TCRdb picks TRBD1, but there is no DNA to check that call. Per germline, CDR1 LNHNV and CDR2 YYDKDF (reference sequence). CDR3 size: 16 residues. The CDR3 loop is CATSRTRDRRPYEQYF.

The chain uses TRBV20-1 and TRBJ1-2; the TCRdb D gene call, TRBD1, has no DNA to confirm it. This CDR3 comprises 15 residues. The germline V gene encodes CDR1 DFQATT and CDR2 SNEGSKA (reference sequence). The CDR3 here is CSASVAGTEGPGYTF.

The chain links TRBV7-6 to TRBJ2-3; TCRdb designates TRBD2, a call that cannot be tested without DNA. Germline lookup yields CDR1 SGHVS and CDR2 FNYEAQ. This CDR3 region has 14 residues. The CDR3 loop is CASSLRPPTDTQYF.

The chain uses TRBV9 and TRBJ2-7. Germline V gene lookup returns CDR1 SGDLS and CDR2 YYNGEE. The CDR3 is 15 amino acids. The CDR3 sequence is CASSATGLSPYEQYF.

The V gene is TRBV6-6, the J gene TRBJ1-5; TCRdb calls TRBD1, which cannot be checked without DNA. CDR3 length equals 15 residues. Per the germline V gene, CDR1 is MNHNY and CDR2 is SVGAGI (reference sequence). CDR3 residues: CASSKGGGAGQPQHF.